The 17 T cell receptor beta chains below were found in one sample sequenced in a study of cytomegalovirus exposure and HLA in healthy donors. Primers: 60 Vbeta forward and 13 Jbeta reverse. Profiled with immunoSEQ multiplex PCR; TCRdb holds only in-frame clones, not every one. This table holds 150,000 to 200,000 clones, around 81% found once. Sequencing was done on a sample of PBMCs. These receptors all stem from a woman aged 18-29 years in good health and CMV-seropositive.

The chain carries TRBV7-9 and TRBJ2-1; TRBD1 agrees at 8 bases. V shed 2 bases, J shed 7 bases, and the junction held 10 bases outside the gene matches. From germline, CDR1 is SEHNR and CDR2 FQNEAQ (reference sequence). This CDR3 is built from 16 residues. For the CDR3, the DNA is TGTGCCAGCAGCTTACCACGGACAGGGAGAGGGAATGAGCAGTTCTTC. As protein: CASSLPRTGRGNEQFF.

A single count supports this clone. The chain recombines TRBV27 with TRBJ1-2, with TRBD1 matching 7 bases. Germline V gene data show CDR1 as MNHEY and CDR2 as SMNVEV (reference sequence). This CDR3 is 13 amino acids long. J lost 6 bases, V lost 3 bases, and 4 bases had no gene match. The CDR3: CASSLIGGNGYTF. DNA of the CDR3: TGTGCCAGCAGTTTGATAGGGGGCAATGGCTACACCTTC.

This chain links TRBV28 with TRBJ1-5; D is unclear. Per germline, CDR1 MDHEN and CDR2 SYDVKM. The CDR3 contains 11 residues. Trimming shortened V by 5 bases and J by 7 bases, and 6 bases separated the two germline ends. The CDR3 loop reads CASSEYQPQHF. The CDR3 nucleotides are TGTGCCAGCAGTGAGTACCAGCCCCAGCATTTT.

The CDR3 DNA reads as TGTGCCAGCAAAGGGACTAGCGGAGACAATACGCAGTATTTT. Its translation is CASKGTSGDNTQYF. The chain links TRBV27 to TRBJ2-3; 11 bases line up with TRBD2. Per germline, CDR1 MNHEY and CDR2 SMNVEV (reference sequence). Losses at the gene ends were 7 bases for V and 7 bases for J; bases not matched to a gene: 7. The CDR3 extends over 14 amino acids.

The chain employs TRBV28 and TRBJ1-2; tentative D call: TRBD1 (5 bases). This CDR3 has 14 amino acids. V lost 1 base and J 3 bases, leaving 9 bases between the germline ends. Germline assignment: CDR1 MDHEN and CDR2 SYDVKM. The DNA of the CDR3 is TGTGCCAGCAGTTTATCGGGGACTGACTATGGCTACACCTTC. Residues: CASSLSGTDYGYTF.

This chain links TRBV5-4 with TRBJ1-1; the D is unclear. This CDR3 is built from 12 residues. V was clipped by 0 bases and J by 11 bases, with 11 bases between them. In germline, CDR1 is SGHNT, CDR2 YYREEE (reference sequence). The CDR3 sequence: CASSLDKRKAFF. CDR3 nucleotide sequence: TGTGCCAGCAGCTTGGATAAGAGAAAGGCTTTCTTT.

The rearrangement joins TRBV29-1 to TRBJ1-2, with TRBD1 identical over 8 bases. This CDR3 is built from 13 residues. Germline assignment: CDR1 SQVTM and CDR2 ANQGSEA. Trimming cost V 6 bases and J 3 bases; bases outside gene matches: 6. CDR3 DNA: TGCAGCGTGTCGACAGGGGTTGACTATGGCTACACCTTC. It translates to CSVSTGVDYGYTF. The full variable domain, in which reference TRBV29-1 and TRBJ1-2 provide the parts outside the CDR3, is SAVISQKPSRDICQRGTSLTIQCQVDSQVTMMFWYRQQPGQSLTLIATANQGSEATYESGFVIDKFPISRPNLTFSTLTVSNMSPEDSSIYLCSVSTGVDYGYTFGSGTRLTVV.

This clone was detected only a few times. The gene calls are TRBV27 and TRBJ2-3; a weak D match, TRBD2 (7 bases). CDR1 and CDR2 (germline): MNHEY, SMNVEV (reference sequence). V was cut by 4 bases and J by 1 base, with 12 bases left in between. The CDR3 has 15 amino acids. The CDR3 is CASSWGGRGTDTQYF. CDR3 in DNA: TGTGCCAGCAGTTGGGGGGGCCGAGGCACAGATACGCAGTATTTT.

As DNA, the CDR3 is TGCGCCAGCAGCTTGGATGGGGGGGCCTATGGCTACACCTTC. This sequence encodes CASSLDGGAYGYTF. The chain couples TRBV5-1 to TRBJ1-2, with a weak D call TRBD1 (6 bases). Germline loops: CDR1 SGHRS, CDR2 YFSETQ. V lost 0 bases and J lost 4, with 10 bases in between. The length of the CDR3 is 14 residues.

This clone was recorded only once. A junction boundary mismatches the germline segment, possibly from a read error. The V call is TRBV6-5, the J call TRBJ2-5, with a weak D call TRBD1 (6 bases). Per germline, CDR1 MNHEY and CDR2 SVGAGI. CDR3 length equals 14 residues. The CDR3 DNA reads TGTGCCAGCAGACGAGGGGGACGACAAGAGACCCGGTACTTC. It specifies CASRRGGRQETRYF.

This clone occurred a few times. The chain recombines TRBV5-4 with TRBJ1-2; TRBD1 is a possible D gene (6 bases). The germline CDR1 and CDR2 sequences are SGHNT and YYREEE (reference sequence). V was shortened by 2 bases and J by 6 bases, with 11 bases between the two germline ends. The CDR3 sequence is 13 residues long. The CDR3 sequence is CASSFSGGDGYTF. The CDR3 DNA reads as TGTGCCAGCAGCTTTTCTGGGGGCGATGGCTACACCTTC.

The rearrangement links TRBV7-9 to TRBJ1-4, with 7 bases aligning to TRBD1. Germline CDR1 is SEHNR and CDR2 is FQNEAQ (reference sequence). The CDR3 totals 14 residues. The ends lost 4 bases at V and 4 bases at J; junction bases unmatched: 3. CDR3 in amino acids: CASSSYRGNEKLFF. The CDR3 DNA sequence: TGTGCCAGCAGCTCATACAGGGGTAATGAAAAACTGTTTTTT.

The chain joins TRBV28 to TRBJ1-6, with D perhaps matching TRBD1 (6 bases). The CDR3 sequence is 15 residues long. CDR1 MDHEN and CDR2 SYDVKM come from the germline V gene. Trimming took 7 bases from V and 7 from J, leaving 17 bases between them. Here the CDR3 reads CASNHPAGVNSPLHF. Here the CDR3 DNA reads TGTGCCAGCAATCACCCCGCAGGGGTAAATTCACCCCTCCACTTT.

This chain links TRBV25-1 with TRBJ1-5; tentatively, D is TRBD1 (6 bases). Germline CDR1 reads MGHDK; CDR2 reads SYGVNS. The CDR3 consists of 13 residues. Trimming stripped 5 bases from V and 8 bases from J, with 13 bases between. This chain's CDR3 is CASSRQVGEPQHF. In DNA form, the CDR3 reads TGTGCCAGCAGTCGACAGGTAGGAGAGCCCCAGCATTTT.

This clone has just one count. The V and J genes are TRBV5-1 and TRBJ1-1, with a tentative D call TRBD1 (6 bases). The germline CDR1 and CDR2 sequences are SGHRS and YFSETQ. The CDR3 contains 12 residues. V was trimmed by 6 bases and J by 4 bases, leaving 10 bases between them. CDR3 in amino acids: CASTEQGTEAFF. The CDR3 DNA follows: TGCGCCAGCACAGAACAGGGCACTGAAGCTTTCTTT.

The gene calls are TRBV6-5 and TRBJ1-2, with D possibly TRBD1 on 5 matching bases. V shed 5 bases and J shed 7 bases, with 17 bases lying between them. The CDR3 has 14 residues. Germline loops: CDR1 MNHEY, CDR2 SVGAGI. CDR3 sequence (DNA): TGTGCCAGCAGTCCCCCCGGGCAGGGTGGTGGCTACACCTTC. Translated, it gives CASSPPGQGGGYTF.

Details on this clone: This sample includes further DNA sequences coding for the same CDR3. This chain links TRBV6-1 with TRBJ1-1; unclear D gene. Per germline, CDR1 MNHNS and CDR2 SASEGT. CDR3 length: 10 amino acids. V shed 5 bases and J shed 6 bases, with 4 bases lying between them. CDR3 region: CASSRAEAFF. The CDR3 DNA is TGTGCCAGCAGTCGGGCTGAAGCTTTCTTT.